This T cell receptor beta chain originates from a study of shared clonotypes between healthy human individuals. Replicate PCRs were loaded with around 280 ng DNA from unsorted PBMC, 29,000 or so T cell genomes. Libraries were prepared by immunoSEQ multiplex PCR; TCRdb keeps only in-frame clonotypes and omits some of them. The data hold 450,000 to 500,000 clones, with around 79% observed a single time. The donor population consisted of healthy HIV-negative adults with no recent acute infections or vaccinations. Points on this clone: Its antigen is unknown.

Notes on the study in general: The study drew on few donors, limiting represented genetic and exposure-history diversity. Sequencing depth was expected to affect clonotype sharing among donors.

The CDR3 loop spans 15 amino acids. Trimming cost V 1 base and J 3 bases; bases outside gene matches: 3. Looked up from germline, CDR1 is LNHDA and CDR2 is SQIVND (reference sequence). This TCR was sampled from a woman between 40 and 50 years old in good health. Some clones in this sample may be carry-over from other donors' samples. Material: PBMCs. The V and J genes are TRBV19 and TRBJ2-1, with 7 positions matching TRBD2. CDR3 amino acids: CASSIASGNYNEQFF. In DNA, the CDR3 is TGTGCCAGTAGTATAGCCAGCGGGAACTACAATGAGCAGTTCTTC.